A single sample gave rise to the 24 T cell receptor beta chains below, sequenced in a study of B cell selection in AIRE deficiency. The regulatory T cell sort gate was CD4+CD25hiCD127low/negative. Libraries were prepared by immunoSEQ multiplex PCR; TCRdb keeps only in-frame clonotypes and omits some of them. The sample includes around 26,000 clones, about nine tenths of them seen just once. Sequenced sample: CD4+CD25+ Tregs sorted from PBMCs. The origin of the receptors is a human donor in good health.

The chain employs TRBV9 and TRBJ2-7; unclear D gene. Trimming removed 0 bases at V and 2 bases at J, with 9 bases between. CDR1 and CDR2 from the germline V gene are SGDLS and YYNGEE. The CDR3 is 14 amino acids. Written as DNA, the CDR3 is TGTGCCAGCAGCGTAGGCTTTCCACCCTACGAGCAGTACTTC. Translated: CASSVGFPPYEQYF.

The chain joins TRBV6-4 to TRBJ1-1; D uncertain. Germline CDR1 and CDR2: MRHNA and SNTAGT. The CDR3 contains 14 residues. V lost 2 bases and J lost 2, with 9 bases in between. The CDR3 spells CASSDTTINTEAFF. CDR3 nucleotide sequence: TGTGCCAGCAGTGACACTACCATTAACACTGAAGCTTTCTTT.

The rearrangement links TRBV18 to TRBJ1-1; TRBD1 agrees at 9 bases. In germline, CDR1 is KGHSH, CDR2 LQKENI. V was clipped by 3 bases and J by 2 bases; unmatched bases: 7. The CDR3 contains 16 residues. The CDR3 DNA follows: TGTGCCAGCTCACCCCTCGACAGGGGGGAAAACACTGAAGCTTTCTTT. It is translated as CASSPLDRGENTEAFF. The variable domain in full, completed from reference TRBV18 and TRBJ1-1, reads NAGVMQNPRHLVRRRGQEARLRCSPMKGHSHVYWYRQLPEEGLKFMVYLQKENIIDESGMPKERFSAEFPKEGPSILRIQQVVRGDSAAYFCASSPLDRGENTEAFFGQGTRLTVV.

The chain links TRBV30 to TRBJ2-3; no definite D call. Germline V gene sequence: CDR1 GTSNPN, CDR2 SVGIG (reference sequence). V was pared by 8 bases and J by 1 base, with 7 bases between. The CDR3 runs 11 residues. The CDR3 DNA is TGTGCCGGCCACCGCACAGATACGCAGTATTTT. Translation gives CAGHRTDTQYF. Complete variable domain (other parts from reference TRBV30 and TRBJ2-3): SQTIHQWPATLVQPVGSPLSLECTVEGTSNPNLYWYRQAAGRGLQLLFYSVGIGQISSEVPQNLSASRPQDRQFILSSKKLLLSDSGFYLCAGHRTDTQYFGPGTRLTVL.

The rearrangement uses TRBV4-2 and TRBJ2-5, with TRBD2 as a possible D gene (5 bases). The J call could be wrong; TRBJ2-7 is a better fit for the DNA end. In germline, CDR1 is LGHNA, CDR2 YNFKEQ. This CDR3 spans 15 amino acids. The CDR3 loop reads CASSQERTLSYEQYF. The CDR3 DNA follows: TGTGCCAGCAGCCAAGAGAGGACTTTATCCTACGAGCAGTACTTC.

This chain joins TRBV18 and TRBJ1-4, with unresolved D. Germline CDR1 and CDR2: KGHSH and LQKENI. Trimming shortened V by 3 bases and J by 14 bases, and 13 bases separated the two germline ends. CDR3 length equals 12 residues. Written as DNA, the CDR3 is TGTGCCAGCTCACCCTCAGACTATGCGCTGTTTTTT. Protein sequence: CASSPSDYALFF.

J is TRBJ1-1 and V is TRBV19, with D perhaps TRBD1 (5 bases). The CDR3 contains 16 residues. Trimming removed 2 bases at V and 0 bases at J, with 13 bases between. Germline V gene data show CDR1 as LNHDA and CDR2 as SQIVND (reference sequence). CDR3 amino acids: CASSILDVGVNTEAFF. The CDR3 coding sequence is TGTGCCAGTAGTATACTAGACGTGGGGGTGAACACTGAAGCTTTCTTT.

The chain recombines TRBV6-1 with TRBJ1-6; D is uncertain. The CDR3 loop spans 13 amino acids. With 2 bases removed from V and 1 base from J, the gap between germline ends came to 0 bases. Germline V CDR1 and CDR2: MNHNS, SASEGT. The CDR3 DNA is TGTGCCAGCAGTGAATCCTATAATTCACCCCTCCACTTT. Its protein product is CASSESYNSPLHF.

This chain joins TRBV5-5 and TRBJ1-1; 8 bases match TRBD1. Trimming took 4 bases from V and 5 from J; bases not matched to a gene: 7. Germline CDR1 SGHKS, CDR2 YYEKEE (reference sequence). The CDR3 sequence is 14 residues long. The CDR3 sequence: CASSATGVFTEAFF. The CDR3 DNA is TGTGCCAGCAGCGCGACAGGGGTCTTTACTGAAGCTTTCTTT.

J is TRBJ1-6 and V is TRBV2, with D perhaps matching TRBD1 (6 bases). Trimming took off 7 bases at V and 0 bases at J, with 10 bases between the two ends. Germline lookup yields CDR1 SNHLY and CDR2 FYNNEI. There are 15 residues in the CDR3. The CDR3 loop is CASKGGSSYNSPLHF. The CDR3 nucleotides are TGTGCCAGCAAGGGGGGGAGCTCCTATAATTCACCCCTCCACTTT.

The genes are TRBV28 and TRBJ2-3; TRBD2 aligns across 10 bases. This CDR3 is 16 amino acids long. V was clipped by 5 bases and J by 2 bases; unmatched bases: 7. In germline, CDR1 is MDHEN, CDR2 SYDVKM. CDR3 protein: CASSTQLAGTTDTQYF. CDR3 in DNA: TGTGCCAGCAGTACCCAACTAGCGGGGACCACAGATACGCAGTATTTT.

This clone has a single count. The CDR3 sequence: CASSEGNTEAFF. The CDR3, as DNA: TGTGCCAGCAGTGAGGGGAACACTGAAGCTTTCTTT. The genes are TRBV7-9 and TRBJ1-1; D gene uncertain. The CDR3 runs 12 residues. The V end was cut by 6 bases, the J end by 1 base, with 6 bases between. The V gene's germline CDR1 is SEHNR and CDR2 FQNEAQ (reference sequence).

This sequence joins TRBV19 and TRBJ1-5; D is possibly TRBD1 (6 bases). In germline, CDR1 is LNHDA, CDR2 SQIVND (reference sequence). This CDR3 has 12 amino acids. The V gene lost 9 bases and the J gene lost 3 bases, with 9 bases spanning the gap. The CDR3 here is CASQGNNQPQHF. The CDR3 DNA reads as TGTGCCAGCCAGGGGAACAATCAGCCCCAGCATTTT.

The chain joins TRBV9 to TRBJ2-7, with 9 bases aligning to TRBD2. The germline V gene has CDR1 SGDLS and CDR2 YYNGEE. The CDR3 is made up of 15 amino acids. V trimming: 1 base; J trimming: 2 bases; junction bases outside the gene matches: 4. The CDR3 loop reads CASSVTAGGTYEQYF. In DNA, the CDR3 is TGTGCCAGCAGCGTAACAGCGGGGGGCACCTACGAGCAGTACTTC.

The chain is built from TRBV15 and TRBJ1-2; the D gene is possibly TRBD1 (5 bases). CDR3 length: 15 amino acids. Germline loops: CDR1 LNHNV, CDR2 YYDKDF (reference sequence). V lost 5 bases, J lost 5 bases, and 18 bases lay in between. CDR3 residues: CATSPRTRVIYGYTF. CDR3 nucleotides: TGTGCCACCAGCCCACGGACAAGGGTAATTTATGGCTACACCTTC.

This CDR3 reads CASSQGGWEGYTF. The CDR3 nucleotides read TGCGCCAGCAGCCAAGGGGGCTGGGAGGGCTACACCTTC. The chain recombines TRBV4-3 with TRBJ1-2; TRBD1 might be the D (5 bases). Germline assignment: CDR1 LGHNA and CDR2 YSLEER. The CDR3 is 13 amino acids. V was trimmed by 1 base and J by 8 bases, leaving 11 bases between them.

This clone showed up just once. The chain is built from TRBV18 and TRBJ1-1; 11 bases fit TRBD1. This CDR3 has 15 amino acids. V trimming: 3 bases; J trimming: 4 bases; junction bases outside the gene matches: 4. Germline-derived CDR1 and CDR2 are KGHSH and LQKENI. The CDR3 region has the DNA TGTGCCAGCTCACCTCAGGGACAGGGGGTCACTGAAGCTTTCTTT. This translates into CASSPQGQGVTEAFF.

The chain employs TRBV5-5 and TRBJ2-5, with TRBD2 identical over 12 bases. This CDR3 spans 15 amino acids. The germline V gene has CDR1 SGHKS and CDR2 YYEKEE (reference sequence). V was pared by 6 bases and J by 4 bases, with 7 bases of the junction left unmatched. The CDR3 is CASKALAGGPETQYF. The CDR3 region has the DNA TGTGCCAGCAAAGCCCTAGCGGGGGGGCCAGAGACCCAGTACTTC.

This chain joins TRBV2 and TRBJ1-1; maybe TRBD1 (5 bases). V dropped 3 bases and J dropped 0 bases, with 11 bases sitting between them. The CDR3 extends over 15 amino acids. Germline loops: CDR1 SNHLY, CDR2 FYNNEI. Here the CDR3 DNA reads TGTGCCAGCAGTGACGAGGGACGGCTGAACACTGAAGCTTTCTTT. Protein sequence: CASSDEGRLNTEAFF. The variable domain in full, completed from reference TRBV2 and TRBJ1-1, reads EPEVTQTPSHQVTQMGQEVILRCVPISNHLYFYWYRQILGQKVEFLVSFYNNEISEKSEIFDDQFSVERPDGSNFTLKIRSTKLEDSAMYFCASSDEGRLNTEAFFGQGTRLTVV.

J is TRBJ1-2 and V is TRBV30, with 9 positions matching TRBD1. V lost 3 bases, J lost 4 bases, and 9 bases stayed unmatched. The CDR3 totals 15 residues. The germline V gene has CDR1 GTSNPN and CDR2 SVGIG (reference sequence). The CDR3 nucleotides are TGTGCCTGGAGGGGACAGGGCCGTTTTTCCTATGGCTACACCTTC. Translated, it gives CAWRGQGRFSYGYTF.

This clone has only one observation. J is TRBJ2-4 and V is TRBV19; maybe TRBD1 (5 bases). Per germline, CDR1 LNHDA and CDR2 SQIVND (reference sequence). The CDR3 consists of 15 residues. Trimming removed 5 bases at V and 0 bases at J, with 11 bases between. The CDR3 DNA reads TGTGCCAGTAGTCATTGGGGCCTAGCCAAAAACATTCAGTACTTC. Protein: CASSHWGLAKNIQYF.

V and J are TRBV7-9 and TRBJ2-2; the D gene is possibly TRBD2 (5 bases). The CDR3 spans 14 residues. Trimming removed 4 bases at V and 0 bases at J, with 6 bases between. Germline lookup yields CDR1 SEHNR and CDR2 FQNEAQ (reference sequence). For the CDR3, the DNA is TGTGCCAGCAGCTCCGGGGCGAACACCGGGGAGCTGTTTTTT. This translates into CASSSGANTGELFF.

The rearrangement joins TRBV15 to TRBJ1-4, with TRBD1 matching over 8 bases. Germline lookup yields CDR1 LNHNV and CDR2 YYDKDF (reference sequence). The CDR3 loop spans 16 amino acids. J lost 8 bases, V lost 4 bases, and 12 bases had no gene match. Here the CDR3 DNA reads TGTGCCACCAGCACACTAGCGACAGGGGAGGGGGAAAAACTGTTTTTT. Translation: CATSTLATGEGEKLFF.

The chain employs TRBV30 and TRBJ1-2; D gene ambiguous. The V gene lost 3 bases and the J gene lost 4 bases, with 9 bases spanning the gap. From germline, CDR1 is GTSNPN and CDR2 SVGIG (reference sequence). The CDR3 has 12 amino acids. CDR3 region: CAWSPGSYGYTF. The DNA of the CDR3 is TGTGCCTGGAGCCCCGGCAGCTATGGCTACACCTTC.